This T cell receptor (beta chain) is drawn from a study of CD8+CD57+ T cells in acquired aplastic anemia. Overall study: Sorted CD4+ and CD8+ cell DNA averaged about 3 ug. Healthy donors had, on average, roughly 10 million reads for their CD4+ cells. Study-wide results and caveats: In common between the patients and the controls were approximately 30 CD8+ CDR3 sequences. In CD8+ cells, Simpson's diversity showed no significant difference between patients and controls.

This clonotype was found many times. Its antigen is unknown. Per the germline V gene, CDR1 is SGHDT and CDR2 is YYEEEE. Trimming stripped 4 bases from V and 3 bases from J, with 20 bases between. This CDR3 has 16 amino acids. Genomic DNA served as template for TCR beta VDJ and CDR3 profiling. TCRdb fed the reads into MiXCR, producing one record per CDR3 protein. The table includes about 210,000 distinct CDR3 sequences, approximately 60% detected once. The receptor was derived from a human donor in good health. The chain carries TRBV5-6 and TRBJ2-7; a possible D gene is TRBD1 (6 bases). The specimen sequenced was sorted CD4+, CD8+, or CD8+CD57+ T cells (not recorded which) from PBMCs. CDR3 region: CASSVLTGLVSYEQYF. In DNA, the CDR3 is TGTGCCAGCAGCGTGTTAACAGGGTTGGTTAGCTACGAGCAGTACTTC.